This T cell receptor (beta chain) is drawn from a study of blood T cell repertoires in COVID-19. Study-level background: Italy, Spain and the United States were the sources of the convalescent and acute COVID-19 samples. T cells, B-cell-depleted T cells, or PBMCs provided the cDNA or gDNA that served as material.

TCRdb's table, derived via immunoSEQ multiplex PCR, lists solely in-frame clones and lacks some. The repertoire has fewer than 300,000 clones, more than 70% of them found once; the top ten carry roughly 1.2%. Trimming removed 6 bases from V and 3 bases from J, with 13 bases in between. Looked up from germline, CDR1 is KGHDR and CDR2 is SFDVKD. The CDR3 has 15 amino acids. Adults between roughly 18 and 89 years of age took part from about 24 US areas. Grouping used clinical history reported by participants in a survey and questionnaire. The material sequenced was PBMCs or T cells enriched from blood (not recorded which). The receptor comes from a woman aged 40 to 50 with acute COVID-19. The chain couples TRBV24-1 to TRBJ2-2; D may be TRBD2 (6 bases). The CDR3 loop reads CATSPAGFDTGELFF. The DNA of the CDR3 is TGTGCCACCAGTCCTGCGGGATTCGACACCGGGGAGCTGTTTTTT.